Given below is one TCR beta chain in context. As yet, its antigen is unknown. The data originate from a study of T cells in Graves' hyperthyroidism and ophthalmopathy. Study overall: Peripheral blood specimens were obtained at initial diagnosis, prior to any treatment.

Researchers took RNA transcripts and amplified the TCR beta CDR3 regions from them. During a first-round RT-PCR of the TCR CDR3, the HTBI primer set was used. TCRdb ran MiXCR on the multiplex PCR reads and lists one entry per CDR3 protein. The sample records nearly 750,000 distinct CDR3 sequences, roughly a third being singletons. Study findings and constraints: Blood shared most expanded thyroid clonotypes above 0.001.

Diagnoses used clinical symptoms, serum thyroxine and TRAb, thyroid ultrasound and orbital computed tomography. From 10 ml of fresh peripheral blood, PBMCs were isolated. This CDR3 contains 14 residues. Germline CDR1 reads LNHNV; CDR2 reads YYDKDF (reference sequence). V was trimmed by 1 base and J by 7 bases, leaving 13 bases between them. This clonotype originated in a woman aged 40 to 50 with Graves' hyperthyroidism. The material sequenced was blood. The V and J genes are TRBV15 and TRBJ1-1, with D tentatively TRBD1 (6 bases). The CDR3 DNA sequence: TGTGCCACCAGCAGAGGACAGGCTGGGGGTGAAGCTTTCTTT. It yields the protein CATSRGQAGGEAFF.